The rows below give T cell receptor beta chains drawn from one sample of a study of T cells in Graves' hyperthyroidism and ophthalmopathy. Via MiXCR, TCRdb re-called the multiplex PCR reads, giving one row per CDR3 protein. Among about 550,000 distinct CDR3 sequences listed, under 25% were seen once. The specimen was blood. Every receptor here comes from a man younger than 35 with Graves' hyperthyroidism. Both conserved end residues are part of each CDR3. A D gene is named only where the DNA matches it firmly. The size entry is marked missing in some rows and otherwise reads once, few, many or a size class.

clone size: NA
V gene: TRBV6-1
J gene: TRBJ1-5
D gene: NA
CDR3 DNA: TGTGCCAGCACCGGGCGGAATCAGCCCCAGCATTTT
CDR3 protein: CASTGRNQPQHF

clone size: many
V gene: TRBV28
J gene: TRBJ1-5
D gene: NA
CDR3 DNA: TGTGCCAGCAGCCCCCATACCCATCAGCCCCAGCATTTT
CDR3 protein: CASSPHTHQPQHF

clone size: many
V gene: TRBV12-3/TRBV12-4
J gene: TRBJ1-2
D gene: NA
CDR3 DNA: TGTGCCAGCAGTTTGGAGAACTATGGCTACACCTTC
CDR3 protein: CASSLENYGYTF

clone size: NA
V gene: TRBV28
J gene: TRBJ1-5
D gene: TRBD1
CDR3 DNA: TGTGCCAGCAGTGACCCGGGACAGGGCGGAGGTCAGCCCCAGCATTTT
CDR3 protein: CASSDPGQGGGQPQHF

clone size: many
V gene: TRBV9
J gene: TRBJ2-7
D gene: TRBD2
CDR3 DNA: TGTGCCAGCAGCGTAGATAGCGGGGGGATGAGCTCCTACGAGCAGTACTTC
CDR3 protein: CASSVDSGGMSSYEQYF

clone size: many
V gene: TRBV6-5
J gene: TRBJ2-7
D gene: TRBD2
CDR3 DNA: TGTGCCAGCAGTTTTTACCCCACCGGGAGGGAGCAGTACTTC
CDR3 protein: CASSFYPTGREQYF

clone size: NA
V gene: TRBV24-1
J gene: TRBJ2-7
D gene: TRBD2
CDR3 DNA: TGTGCCACCAGCAGCTCGGGACTAGCGGGGAGCGAGCAGTACTTC
CDR3 protein: CATSSSGLAGSEQYF

clone size: many
V gene: TRBV7-7
J gene: TRBJ2-7
D gene: NA
CDR3 DNA: TGTGCTAGCAGCTTTCAACAAGGGGACGAGCAGTACTTC
CDR3 protein: CASSFQQGDEQYF

clone size: many
V gene: TRBV6-1
J gene: TRBJ1-6
D gene: NA
CDR3 DNA: TGTGCCAGCAGGGACGGCTATAATTCACCCCTCCACTTT
CDR3 protein: CASRDGYNSPLHF

clone size: many
V gene: TRBV12-3/TRBV12-4
J gene: TRBJ2-7
D gene: NA
CDR3 DNA: TGTGCCAGCAGTCCCAGTACGGGCTACGAGCAGTACTTC
CDR3 protein: CASSPSTGYEQYF

clone size: NA
V gene: TRBV6-1
J gene: TRBJ2-7
D gene: NA
CDR3 DNA: TGTGCCAGCAGTACGGGAGAGAGCTCCTACGAGCAGTACTTC
CDR3 protein: CASSTGESSYEQYF

clone size: NA
V gene: TRBV2
J gene: TRBJ1-6
D gene: NA
CDR3 DNA: TGTGCCAGCAGTGAATGGATCCCAGTCGATAATTCACCCCTCCACTTT
CDR3 protein: CASSEWIPVDNSPLHF

clone size: many
V gene: TRBV5-1
J gene: TRBJ2-5
D gene: NA
CDR3 DNA: TGCGCCAGCAGCTTGCGTGAACCGGGACGGGCAGAAGAGACCCAGTACTTC
CDR3 protein: CASSLREPGRAEETQYF

clone size: many
V gene: TRBV28
J gene: TRBJ1-2
D gene: TRBD1
CDR3 DNA: TGTGCCAGCAGTTCTACCGGACAGGGTTGGAACTATGGCTACACCTTC
CDR3 protein: CASSSTGQGWNYGYTF

clone size: NA
V gene: TRBV24-1
J gene: TRBJ1-2
D gene: TRBD1
CDR3 DNA: TGTGCCACCAGTGACCACGGGACAGACTATGGCTACACCTTC
CDR3 protein: CATSDHGTDYGYTF

clone size: many
V gene: TRBV7-9
J gene: TRBJ2-5
D gene: NA
CDR3 DNA: TGTGCCAGCAGCCCTCGGGGACTTCAAGAGACCCAGTACTTC
CDR3 protein: CASSPRGLQETQYF

clone size: NA
V gene: TRBV5-1
J gene: TRBJ2-7
D gene: NA
CDR3 DNA: TGCGCCAGCAGCTTGGTACACTCCTACGAACAGTACTTC
CDR3 protein: CASSLVHSYEQYF

clone size: NA
V gene: TRBV12-3/TRBV12-4
J gene: TRBJ2-2
D gene: TRBD2
CDR3 DNA: TGTGCCAGCAGTTTAGACCAGTTGCCGGGACTACTAGCGGGAGAACCCGGGGAGCTGTTTTTT
CDR3 protein: CASSLDQLPGLLAGEPGELFF

clone size: many
V gene: TRBV19
J gene: TRBJ1-5
D gene: NA
CDR3 DNA: TGTGCCAGTAGTATCATGGAAGCCGGATATCAGCCCCAGCATTTT
CDR3 protein: CASSIMEAGYQPQHF

clone size: once
V gene: TRBV4-1
J gene: TRBJ1-6
D gene: TRBD1
CDR3 DNA: TGCGCCAGCAGCCTACCGGGCAGGGGGCAAGGTTCACCCCTCCACTTT
CDR3 protein: CASSLPGRGQGSPLHF

clone size: few
V gene: TRBV12-3/TRBV12-4
J gene: TRBJ2-7
D gene: TRBD1
CDR3 DNA: TGTGCCAGCAGTTTAGCTGGACAGGGGTTGACCTACGAGCAGTACTTC
CDR3 protein: CASSLAGQGLTYEQYF

clone size: NA
V gene: TRBV6-2/TRBV6-3
J gene: TRBJ2-7
D gene: NA
CDR3 DNA: TGTGCCAGCAGTTACTCGATATACGGGGGTAACTCCTACGAGCAGTACTTC
CDR3 protein: CASSYSIYGGNSYEQYF

clone size: NA
V gene: TRBV29-1
J gene: TRBJ2-7
D gene: TRBD2
CDR3 DNA: TGCAGCGTTGGAATCCGGGGGGACTACGAGCAGTACTTC
CDR3 protein: CSVGIRGDYEQYF

clone size: few
V gene: TRBV5-1
J gene: TRBJ2-5
D gene: NA
CDR3 DNA: TGCGCCAGCAGCAATAGTATGCAGGGTGAGACCCAGTACTTC
CDR3 protein: CASSNSMQGETQYF

clone size: many
V gene: TRBV20-1
J gene: TRBJ2-6
D gene: TRBD1
CDR3 DNA: TGCAGTGCTCCCAGGACAGGGTGGGATGGGGCCAACGTCCTGACTTTC
CDR3 protein: CSAPRTGWDGANVLTF

clone size: NA
V gene: TRBV28
J gene: TRBJ2-2
D gene: NA
CDR3 DNA: TGTATCGTTGGGGAAAACACCGGGGAGCTGTTTTTT
CDR3 protein: CIVGENTGELFF

clone size: NA
V gene: TRBV25-1
J gene: TRBJ1-5
D gene: NA
CDR3 DNA: TGTGCCAGCAGCCAGAATCGGGATCAGCCCCAGCATTTT
CDR3 protein: CASSQNRDQPQHF

clone size: many
V gene: TRBV12-3/TRBV12-4
J gene: TRBJ1-5
D gene: NA
CDR3 DNA: TGTGCCAGCAGGCGGACGGTTAATCAGCCCCAGCATTTT
CDR3 protein: CASRRTVNQPQHF

clone size: many
V gene: TRBV18
J gene: TRBJ1-5
D gene: TRBD1
CDR3 DNA: TGTGCCAGCTCGGCTGACAGGGATCGCCAGCCCCAGCATTTT
CDR3 protein: CASSADRDRQPQHF

clone size: NA
V gene: TRBV20-1
J gene: TRBJ1-5
D gene: NA
CDR3 DNA: TGCAGTGGAGGGGGGCATAGCAATCAGCCCCAGCATTTT
CDR3 protein: CSGGGHSNQPQHF

clone size: NA
V gene: TRBV12-3/TRBV12-4
J gene: TRBJ1-2
D gene: NA
CDR3 DNA: TGTGCCAGCAGTACCGGACGGTACTATGGCTACACCTTC
CDR3 protein: CASSTGRYYGYTF

clone size: NA
V gene: TRBV29-1
J gene: TRBJ2-7
D gene: NA
CDR3 DNA: TGCAGCGTTGGGAAGGGCCAGGATTCCGAGCAGTACTTC
CDR3 protein: CSVGKGQDSEQYF

clone size: many
V gene: TRBV19
J gene: TRBJ2-2
D gene: NA
CDR3 DNA: TGTGCCAGTAGTATATCGGGCAGGGACACCGGGGAGCTGTTTTTT
CDR3 protein: CASSISGRDTGELFF

clone size: many
V gene: TRBV27
J gene: TRBJ2-7
D gene: TRBD1
CDR3 DNA: TGTGCCAGCCGGGGACAGGACAAGGCCGAGCAGTACTTC
CDR3 protein: CASRGQDKAEQYF

clone size: few
V gene: TRBV30
J gene: TRBJ2-5
D gene: NA
CDR3 DNA: TGTGCCTGGAGTCAAATGGGGGGAGAGACCCAGTACTTC
CDR3 protein: CAWSQMGGETQYF

clone size: many
V gene: TRBV12-5
J gene: TRBJ2-7
D gene: TRBD1
CDR3 DNA: TGTGCTAGTGGTCGACGCCCCGGGACAGGGGGTTACTACGAGCAGTACTTC
CDR3 protein: CASGRRPGTGGYYEQYF

clone size: few
V gene: TRBV7-8
J gene: TRBJ1-3
D gene: NA
CDR3 DNA: TGTGCCAGCAGCTTAGATAGGGTGGGATCGGGAAACACCATATATTTT
CDR3 protein: CASSLDRVGSGNTIYF

clone size: many
V gene: TRBV6-1
J gene: TRBJ1-2
D gene: NA
CDR3 DNA: TGTGCCAGCAATACAGGGCTGCGTGCTGGCTACACCTTC
CDR3 protein: CASNTGLRAGYTF

clone size: NA
V gene: TRBV6-2/TRBV6-3
J gene: TRBJ1-5
D gene: TRBD1
CDR3 DNA: TGTGCCAGCAACTTTCCGGGACAGGGCGGTCAGATCAATCAGCCCCAGCATTTT
CDR3 protein: CASNFPGQGGQINQPQHF

clone size: many
V gene: TRBV12-3/TRBV12-4
J gene: TRBJ2-7
D gene: NA
CDR3 DNA: TGTGCCAGCAGACCAGGACTGGACTCTTACGAGCAGTACTTC
CDR3 protein: CASRPGLDSYEQYF

clone size: many
V gene: TRBV4-2
J gene: TRBJ2-4
D gene: NA
CDR3 DNA: TGTGCCAGCAGCCAAGATGTCGAGTCGCACATTCAGTACTTC
CDR3 protein: CASSQDVESHIQYF

clone size: NA
V gene: TRBV11-2
J gene: TRBJ2-7
D gene: NA
CDR3 DNA: TGTGCCAGCAGCATAACACACAGCTCCTACGAGCAGTACTTC
CDR3 protein: CASSITHSSYEQYF

clone size: NA
V gene: TRBV28
J gene: TRBJ2-5
D gene: NA
CDR3 DNA: TGTGCCAGCAGTTTATGGGGGCGCTACTCGGGAGAGACCCAGTACTTC
CDR3 protein: CASSLWGRYSGETQYF

clone size: many
V gene: TRBV28
J gene: TRBJ2-5
D gene: NA
CDR3 DNA: TGTGCCAGTAAACGGGCCCCCCGTCAAGAGACCCAGTACTTC
CDR3 protein: CASKRAPRQETQYF

clone size: many
V gene: TRBV6-2/TRBV6-3
J gene: TRBJ1-5
D gene: TRBD1
CDR3 DNA: TGTGCCAGCAGCGGACAGGGGTATCAGCCCCAGCATTTT
CDR3 protein: CASSGQGYQPQHF

clone size: few
V gene: TRBV25-1
J gene: TRBJ2-3
D gene: NA
CDR3 DNA: TGTGCCAGCGCCACTAGAACAGATACGCAGTATTTT
CDR3 protein: CASATRTDTQYF

clone size: few
V gene: TRBV12-3/TRBV12-4
J gene: TRBJ1-1
D gene: TRBD1
CDR3 DNA: TGTGCCAGCAGTTTAGAATGGGACAGCCAAAACACTGAAGCTTTCTTT
CDR3 protein: CASSLEWDSQNTEAFF

clone size: NA
V gene: TRBV3-1
J gene: TRBJ2-2
D gene: NA
CDR3 DNA: TGTGCCAGCAGCCACACTGGGGCTAAAAATACCGGGGAGCTGTTTTTT
CDR3 protein: CASSHTGAKNTGELFF

clone size: many
V gene: TRBV6-2/TRBV6-3
J gene: TRBJ1-1
D gene: NA
CDR3 DNA: TGTGCCACCGGGGAGGGGAACACTGAAGCTTTCTTT
CDR3 protein: CATGEGNTEAFF

clone size: few
V gene: TRBV29-1
J gene: TRBJ2-5
D gene: NA
CDR3 DNA: TGCAGCGTTGAAGAGGCCCCGGTGTTGAAAGAGACCCAGTACTTC
CDR3 protein: CSVEEAPVLKETQYF

clone size: many
V gene: TRBV19
J gene: TRBJ1-5
D gene: NA
CDR3 DNA: TGTGCCAGTAGTATAGCGGCGTTCAATCAGCCCCAGCATTTT
CDR3 protein: CASSIAAFNQPQHF

clone size: many
V gene: TRBV6-1
J gene: TRBJ1-1
D gene: NA
CDR3 DNA: TGTGCCAGCACCCCGAGGAGCCTCGGGGAAGCTTTCTTT
CDR3 protein: CASTPRSLGEAFF

clone size: NA
V gene: TRBV6-5
J gene: TRBJ1-2
D gene: TRBD1
CDR3 DNA: TGTGCCAGCAGTTACCCCGGGACAGACTATGGCTACACCTTC
CDR3 protein: CASSYPGTDYGYTF

clone size: few
V gene: TRBV2
J gene: TRBJ2-4
D gene: NA
CDR3 DNA: TGTGCCAGCAGTGACGGGGATTGGGTGGACTTC
CDR3 protein: CASSDGDWVDF